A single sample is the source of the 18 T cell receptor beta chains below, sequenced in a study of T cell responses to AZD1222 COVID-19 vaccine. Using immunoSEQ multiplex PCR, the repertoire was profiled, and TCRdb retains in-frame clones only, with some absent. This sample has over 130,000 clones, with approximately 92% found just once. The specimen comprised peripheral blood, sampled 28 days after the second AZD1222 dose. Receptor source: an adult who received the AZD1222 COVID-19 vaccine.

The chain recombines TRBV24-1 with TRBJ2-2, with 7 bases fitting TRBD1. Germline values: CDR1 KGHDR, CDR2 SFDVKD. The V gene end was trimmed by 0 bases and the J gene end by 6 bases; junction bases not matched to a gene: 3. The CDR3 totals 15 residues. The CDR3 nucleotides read TGTGCCACCAGTGATTTGGGGGACAGCTCCGGGGAGCTGTTTTTT. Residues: CATSDLGDSSGELFF.

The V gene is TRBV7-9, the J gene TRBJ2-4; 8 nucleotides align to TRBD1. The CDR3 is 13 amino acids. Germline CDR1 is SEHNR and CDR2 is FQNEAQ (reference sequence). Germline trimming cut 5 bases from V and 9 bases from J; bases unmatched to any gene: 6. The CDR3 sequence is CASSQGARSIQYF. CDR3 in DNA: TGTGCCAGCAGCCAGGGGGCTCGAAGCATTCAGTACTTC.

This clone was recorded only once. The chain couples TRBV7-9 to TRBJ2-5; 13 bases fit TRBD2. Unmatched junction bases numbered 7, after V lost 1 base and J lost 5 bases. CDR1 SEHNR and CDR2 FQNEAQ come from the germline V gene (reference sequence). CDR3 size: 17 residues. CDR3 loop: CASSLGTSGSPYETQYF. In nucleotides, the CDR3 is TGTGCCAGCAGCTTAGGGACTAGCGGGAGTCCGTATGAGACCCAGTACTTC.

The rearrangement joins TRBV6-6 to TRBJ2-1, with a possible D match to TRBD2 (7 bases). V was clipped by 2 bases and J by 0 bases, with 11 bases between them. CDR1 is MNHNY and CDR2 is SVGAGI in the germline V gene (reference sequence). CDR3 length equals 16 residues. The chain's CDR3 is CASSYEGGSSYNEQFF. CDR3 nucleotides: TGTGCCAGCAGTTACGAGGGGGGGAGCTCCTACAATGAGCAGTTCTTC.

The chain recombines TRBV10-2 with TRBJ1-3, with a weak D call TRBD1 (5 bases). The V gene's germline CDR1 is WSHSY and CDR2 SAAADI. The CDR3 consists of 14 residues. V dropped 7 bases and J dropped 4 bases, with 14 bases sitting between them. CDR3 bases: TGCGCCAGCACCACCGGGACGGTAGGAAACACCATATATTTT. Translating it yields CASTTGTVGNTIYF.

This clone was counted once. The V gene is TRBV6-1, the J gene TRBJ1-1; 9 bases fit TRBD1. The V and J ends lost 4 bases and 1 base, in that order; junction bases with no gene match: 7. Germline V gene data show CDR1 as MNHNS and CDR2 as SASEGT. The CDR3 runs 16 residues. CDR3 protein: CASSATTGGPNTEAFF. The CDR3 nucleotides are TGTGCCAGCAGTGCAACCACAGGGGGCCCGAACACTGAAGCTTTCTTT.

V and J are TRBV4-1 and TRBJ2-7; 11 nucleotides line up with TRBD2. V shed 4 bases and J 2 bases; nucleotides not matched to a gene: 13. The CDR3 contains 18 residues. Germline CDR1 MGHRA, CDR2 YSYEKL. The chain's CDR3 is CASSRPVAGGHQPYEQYF. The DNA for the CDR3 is TGCGCCAGCAGCCGCCCCGTAGCGGGAGGGCACCAACCCTACGAGCAGTACTTC.

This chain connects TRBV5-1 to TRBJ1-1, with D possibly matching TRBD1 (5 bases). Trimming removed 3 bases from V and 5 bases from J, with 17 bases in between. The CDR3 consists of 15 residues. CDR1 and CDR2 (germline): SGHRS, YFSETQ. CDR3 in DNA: TGCGCCAGCAGCTCGAGCAGGGACGGAGGTACTGAAGCTTTCTTT. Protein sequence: CASSSSRDGGTEAFF.

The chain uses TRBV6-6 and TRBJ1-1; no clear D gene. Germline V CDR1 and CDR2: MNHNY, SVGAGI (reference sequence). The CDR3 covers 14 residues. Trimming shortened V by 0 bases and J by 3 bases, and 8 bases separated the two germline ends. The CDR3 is CASSYSDQDTEAFF. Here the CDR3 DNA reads TGTGCCAGCAGTTACTCCGACCAAGACACTGAAGCTTTCTTT.

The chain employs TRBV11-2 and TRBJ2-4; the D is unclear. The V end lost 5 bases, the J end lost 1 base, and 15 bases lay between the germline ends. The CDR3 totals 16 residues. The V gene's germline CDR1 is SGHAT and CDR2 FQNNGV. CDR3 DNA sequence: TGTGCCAGCAGCGGCTCACAAAGGTCGGCCAAAAACATTCAGTACTTC. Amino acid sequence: CASSGSQRSAKNIQYF. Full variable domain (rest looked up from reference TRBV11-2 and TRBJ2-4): EAGVAQSPRYKIIEKRQSVAFWCNPISGHATLYWYQQILGQGPKLLIQFQNNGVVDDSQLPKDRFSAERLKGVDSTLKIQPAKLEDSAVYLCASSGSQRSAKNIQYFGAGTRLSVL.

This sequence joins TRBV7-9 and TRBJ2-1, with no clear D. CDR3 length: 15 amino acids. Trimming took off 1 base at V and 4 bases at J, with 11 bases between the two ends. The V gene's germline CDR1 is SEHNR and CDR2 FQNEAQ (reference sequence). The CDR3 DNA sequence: TGTGCCAGCAGCTTAGAACGCTCGGCGTACAATGAGCAGTTCTTC. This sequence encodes CASSLERSAYNEQFF.

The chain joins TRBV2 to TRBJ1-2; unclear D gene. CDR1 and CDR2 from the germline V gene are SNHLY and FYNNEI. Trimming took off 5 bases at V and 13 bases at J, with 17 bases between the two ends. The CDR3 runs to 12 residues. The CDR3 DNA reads TGTGCCAGCAGTATTCAAAGAAGCATAGGCACCTTC. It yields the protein CASSIQRSIGTF.

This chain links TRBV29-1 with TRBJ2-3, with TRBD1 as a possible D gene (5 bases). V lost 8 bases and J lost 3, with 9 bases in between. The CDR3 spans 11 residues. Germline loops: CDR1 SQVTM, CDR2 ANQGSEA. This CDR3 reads CSTQDTDTQYF. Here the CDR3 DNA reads TGCAGCACACAGGATACAGATACGCAGTATTTT.

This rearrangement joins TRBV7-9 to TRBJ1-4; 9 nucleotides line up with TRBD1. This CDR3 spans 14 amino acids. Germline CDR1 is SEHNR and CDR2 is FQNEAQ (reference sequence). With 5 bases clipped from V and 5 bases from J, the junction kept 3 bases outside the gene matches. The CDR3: CASSPDRGNEKLFF. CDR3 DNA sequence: TGTGCCAGCAGCCCGGACAGGGGAAATGAAAAACTGTTTTTT.

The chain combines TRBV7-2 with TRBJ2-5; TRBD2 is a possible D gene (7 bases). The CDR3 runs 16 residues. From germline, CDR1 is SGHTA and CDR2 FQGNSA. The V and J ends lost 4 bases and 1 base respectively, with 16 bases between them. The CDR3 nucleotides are TGTGCCAGCAGCTCCCAGGGAGGGGGGTTCCAAGAGACCCAGTACTTC. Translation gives CASSSQGGGFQETQYF.

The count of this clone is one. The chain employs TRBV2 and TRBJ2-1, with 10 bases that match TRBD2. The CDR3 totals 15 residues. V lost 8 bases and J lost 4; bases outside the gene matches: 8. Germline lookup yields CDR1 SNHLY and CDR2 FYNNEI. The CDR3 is CASDAQTSGYNEQFF. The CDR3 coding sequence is TGTGCCAGCGATGCCCAGACTAGCGGGTACAATGAGCAGTTCTTC.

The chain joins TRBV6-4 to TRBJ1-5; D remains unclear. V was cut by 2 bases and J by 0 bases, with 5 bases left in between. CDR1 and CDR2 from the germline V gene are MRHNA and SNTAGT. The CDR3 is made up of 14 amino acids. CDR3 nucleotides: TGTGCCAGCAGTGACGGCAATAGCAATCAGCCCCAGCATTTT. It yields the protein CASSDGNSNQPQHF.

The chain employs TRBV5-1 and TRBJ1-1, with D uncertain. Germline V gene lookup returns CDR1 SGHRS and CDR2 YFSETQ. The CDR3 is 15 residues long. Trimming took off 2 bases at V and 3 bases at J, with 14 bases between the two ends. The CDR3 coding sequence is TGCGCCAGCAGCTTTTTCCCGGGGTCAGACACTGAAGCTTTCTTT. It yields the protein CASSFFPGSDTEAFF.